This T cell receptor (beta chain) emerged from a study of blood T cell repertoires in COVID-19. For the study at large: Sample material is recorded as cDNA or gDNA derived from T cells, B-cell-depleted T cells, or PBMCs.

Sequencing used immunoSEQ multiplex PCR; TCRdb keeps in-frame clones, though not all of them. The sample records about 200,000 clones, 88% being singletons. This CDR3 has 16 amino acids. J lost 7 bases, V lost 1 base, and 6 bases had no gene match. CDR1 SGHTA and CDR2 FQGNSA come from the germline V gene. This receptor was obtained from a man between 18 and 35 years old with active or convalescent COVID-19. Specimen: peripheral blood. V usage is TRBV7-2 and J usage is TRBJ1-6; 8 positions match TRBD1. In DNA form, the CDR3 reads TGTGCCAGCAGCTTAGTCCCGACAGGGGAAAATTCACCCCTCCACTTT. Translation gives CASSLVPTGENSPLHF.